This TCR beta chain came from a study of T cell responses to AZD1222 COVID-19 vaccine. Findings and limits, study-wide: Of the AZD1222 recipients, only six were seropositive at baseline. No repertoire was sampled before or during the peak T cell response, only after it. Clonal diversity was possibly underestimated, and the donors were mostly white British, with more females. CD4 TCRs linked to vaccination spanned spike, dominating at 160-218 and 743-854.

The assay was immunoSEQ multiplex PCR, and TCRdb's table has in-frame clones only and misses some. The sample has 90,000 to 120,000 clones; around nine tenths are singletons. The germline V and J ends were trimmed by 4 bases and 5 bases, with 9 bases remaining between them. The CDR3 is 14 amino acids. CDR1 and CDR2 (germline): SGHTA, FQGNSA. As to this clone: Its antigen is unidentified.

Sequencing was performed on peripheral blood, taken 28 days after the second dose of the MenACWY control vaccine. The V and J genes are TRBV7-2 and TRBJ1-6; unclear D gene. The sequence was obtained from an adult who received the MenACWY meningococcal vaccine as a control. CDR3 region: CASSWAADNSPLHF. The CDR3 coding sequence is TGTGCCAGCAGCTGGGCGGCCGATAATTCACCCCTCCACTTT.